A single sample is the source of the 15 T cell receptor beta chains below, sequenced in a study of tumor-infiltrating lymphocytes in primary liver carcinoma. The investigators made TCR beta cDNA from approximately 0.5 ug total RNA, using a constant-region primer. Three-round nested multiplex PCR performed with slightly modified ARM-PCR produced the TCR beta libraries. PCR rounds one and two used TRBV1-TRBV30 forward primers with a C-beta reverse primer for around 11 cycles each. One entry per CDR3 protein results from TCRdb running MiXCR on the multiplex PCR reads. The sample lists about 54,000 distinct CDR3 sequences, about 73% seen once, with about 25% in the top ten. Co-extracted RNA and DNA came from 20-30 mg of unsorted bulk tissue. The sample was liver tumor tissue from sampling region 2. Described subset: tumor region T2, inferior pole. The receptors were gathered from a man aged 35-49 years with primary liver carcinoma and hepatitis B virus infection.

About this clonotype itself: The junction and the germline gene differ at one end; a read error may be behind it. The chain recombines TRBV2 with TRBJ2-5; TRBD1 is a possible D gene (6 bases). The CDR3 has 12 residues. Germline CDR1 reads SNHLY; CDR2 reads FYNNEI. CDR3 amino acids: CANDRFQETQYF. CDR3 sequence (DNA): TGTGCCAACGACAGGTTTCAAGAGACCCAGTACTTT.

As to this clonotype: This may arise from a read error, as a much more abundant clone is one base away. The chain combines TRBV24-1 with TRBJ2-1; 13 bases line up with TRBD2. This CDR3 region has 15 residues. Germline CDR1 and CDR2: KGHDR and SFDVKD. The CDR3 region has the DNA TGTGCCATCAGTGATGATACTAGCGGGAGGGATGAGCAGTTCTTC. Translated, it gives CAISDDTSGRDEQFF.

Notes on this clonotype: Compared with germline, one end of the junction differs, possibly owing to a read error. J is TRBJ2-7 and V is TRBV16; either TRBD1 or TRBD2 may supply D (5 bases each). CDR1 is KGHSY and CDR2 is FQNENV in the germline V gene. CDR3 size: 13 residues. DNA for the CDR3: TGTGTCAGCAGCCAATTCGTCGGGGCCGAGCAGTACTTC. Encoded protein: CVSSQFVGAEQYF.

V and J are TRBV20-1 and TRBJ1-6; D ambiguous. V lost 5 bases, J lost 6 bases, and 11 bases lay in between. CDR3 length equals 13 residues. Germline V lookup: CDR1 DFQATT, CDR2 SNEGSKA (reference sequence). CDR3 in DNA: TGCAGTGCTGTCCGGGTCGGTAATTCACCCCTCCACTTT. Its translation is CSAVRVGNSPLHF.

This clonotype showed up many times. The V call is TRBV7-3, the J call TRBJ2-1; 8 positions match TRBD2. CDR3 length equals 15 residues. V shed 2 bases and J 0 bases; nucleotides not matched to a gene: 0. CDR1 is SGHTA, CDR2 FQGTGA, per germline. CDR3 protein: CASSLLAGSYNEQFF. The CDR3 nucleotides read TGTGCCAGCAGCTTACTAGCGGGCTCCTACAATGAGCAGTTCTTC.

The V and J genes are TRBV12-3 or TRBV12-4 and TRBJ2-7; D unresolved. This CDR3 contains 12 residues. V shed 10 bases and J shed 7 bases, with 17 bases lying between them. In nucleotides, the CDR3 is TGTGCCATCGGTCGGATGGGTGGGGAGCAGTACTTC. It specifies CAIGRMGGEQYF.

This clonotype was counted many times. The DNA for the CDR3 is TGTGCCAGCAGTTTCCCGGCTACTCAAGAGACCCAGTACTTC. This sequence encodes CASSFPATQETQYF. The genes are TRBV12-3 or TRBV12-4 and TRBJ2-5; no firm D call. This CDR3 spans 14 amino acids. V was clipped by 3 bases and J by 2 bases, with 10 bases between them.

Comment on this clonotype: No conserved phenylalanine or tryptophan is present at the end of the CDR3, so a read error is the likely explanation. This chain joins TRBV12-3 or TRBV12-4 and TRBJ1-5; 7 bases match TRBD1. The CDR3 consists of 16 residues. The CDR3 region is CDSSFHWTGLNQPQHY. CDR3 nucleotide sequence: TGTGACAGCAGTTTCCACTGGACAGGCCTCAATCAGCCCCAGCATTAT.

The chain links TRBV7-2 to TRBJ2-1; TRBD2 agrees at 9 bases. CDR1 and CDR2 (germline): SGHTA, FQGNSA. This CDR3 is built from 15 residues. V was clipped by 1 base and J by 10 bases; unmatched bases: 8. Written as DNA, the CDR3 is TGTGCCAGCAGCTTAGTGGCTAGCGGGATGGTAGAGCAGTTCTTC. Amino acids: CASSLVASGMVEQFF.

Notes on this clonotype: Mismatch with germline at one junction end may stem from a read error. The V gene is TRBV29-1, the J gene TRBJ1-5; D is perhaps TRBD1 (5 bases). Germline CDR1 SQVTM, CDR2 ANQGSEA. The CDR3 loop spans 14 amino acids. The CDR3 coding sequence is TGCAGCGTGACCTGGGGGTTTAGTAATCAGCCCCAGCAATTT. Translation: CSVTWGFSNQPQQF. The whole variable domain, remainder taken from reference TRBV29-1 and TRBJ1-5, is SAVISQKPSRDICQRGTSLTIQCQVDSQVTMMFWYRQQPGQSLTLIATANQGSEATYESGFVIDKFPISRPNLTFSTLTVSNMSPEDSSIYLCSVTWGFSNQPQQFGDGTRLSIL.

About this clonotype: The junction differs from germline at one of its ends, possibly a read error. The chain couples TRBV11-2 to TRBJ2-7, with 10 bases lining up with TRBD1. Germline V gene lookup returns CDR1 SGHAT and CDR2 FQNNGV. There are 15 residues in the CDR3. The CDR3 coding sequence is TGTGCCGGCAGCACCCGGGACAGGGGTTTCTACGAGCAGTACTTC. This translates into CAGSTRDRGFYEQYF.

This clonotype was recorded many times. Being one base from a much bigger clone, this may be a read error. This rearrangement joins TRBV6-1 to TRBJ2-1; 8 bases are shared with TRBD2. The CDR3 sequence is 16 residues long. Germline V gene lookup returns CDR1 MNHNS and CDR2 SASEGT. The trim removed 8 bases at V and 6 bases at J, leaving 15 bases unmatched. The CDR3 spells CASGESPGGVTNEQFF. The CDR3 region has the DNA TGTGCCAGCGGCGAGAGCCCGGGAGGGGTAACCAATGAGCAGTTCTTC.

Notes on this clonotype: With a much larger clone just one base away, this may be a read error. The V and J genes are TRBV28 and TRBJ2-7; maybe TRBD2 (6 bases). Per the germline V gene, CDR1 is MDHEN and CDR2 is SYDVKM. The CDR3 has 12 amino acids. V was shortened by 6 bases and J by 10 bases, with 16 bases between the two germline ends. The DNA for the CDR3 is TGTGCCAGCAGCTCGGGAGCGGGCGACCAGTACTTC. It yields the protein CASSSGAGDQYF.

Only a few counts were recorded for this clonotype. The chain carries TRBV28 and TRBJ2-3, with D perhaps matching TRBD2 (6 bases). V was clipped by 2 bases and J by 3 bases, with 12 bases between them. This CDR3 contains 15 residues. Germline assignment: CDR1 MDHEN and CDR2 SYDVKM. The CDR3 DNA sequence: TGTGCCAGCAGTTTAGGCGGGACGAATACAGATACGCAGTATTTT. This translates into CASSLGGTNTDTQYF.

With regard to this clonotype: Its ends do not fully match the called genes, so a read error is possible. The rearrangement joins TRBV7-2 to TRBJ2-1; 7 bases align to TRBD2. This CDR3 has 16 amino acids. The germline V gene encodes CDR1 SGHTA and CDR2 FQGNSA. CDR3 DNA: TGTGCCAACAGCTTACTAGCGACGAGCTCCTACAATGAGCAGTTCTTC. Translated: CANSLLATSSYNEQFF.